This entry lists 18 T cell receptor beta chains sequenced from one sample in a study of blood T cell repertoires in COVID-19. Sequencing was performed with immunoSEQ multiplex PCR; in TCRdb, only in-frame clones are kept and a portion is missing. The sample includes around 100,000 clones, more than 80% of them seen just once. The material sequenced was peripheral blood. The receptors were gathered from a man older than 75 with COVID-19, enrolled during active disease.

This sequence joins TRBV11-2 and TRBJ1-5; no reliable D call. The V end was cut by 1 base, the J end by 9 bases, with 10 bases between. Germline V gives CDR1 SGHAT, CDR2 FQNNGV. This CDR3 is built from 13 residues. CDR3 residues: CASSLGGDRPQHF. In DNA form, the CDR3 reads TGTGCCAGCAGCTTAGGGGGAGATCGGCCCCAGCATTTT.

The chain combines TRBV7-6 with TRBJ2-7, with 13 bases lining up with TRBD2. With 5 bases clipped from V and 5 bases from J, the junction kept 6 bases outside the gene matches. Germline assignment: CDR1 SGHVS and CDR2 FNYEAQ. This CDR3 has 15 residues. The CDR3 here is CASSVTGTSGNEQYF. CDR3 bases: TGTGCCAGCAGCGTAACCGGGACTAGCGGGAACGAGCAGTACTTC.

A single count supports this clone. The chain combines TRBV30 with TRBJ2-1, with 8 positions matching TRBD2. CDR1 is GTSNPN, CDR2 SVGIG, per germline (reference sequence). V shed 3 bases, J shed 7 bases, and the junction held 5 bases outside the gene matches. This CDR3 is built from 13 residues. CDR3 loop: CAWSEGTSNEQFF. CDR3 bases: TGTGCCTGGAGCGAAGGGACTAGTAATGAGCAGTTCTTC. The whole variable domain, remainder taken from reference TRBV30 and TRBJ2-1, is SQTIHQWPATLVQPVGSPLSLECTVEGTSNPNLYWYRQAAGRGLQLLFYSVGIGQISSEVPQNLSASRPQDRQFILSSKKLLLSDSGFYLCAWSEGTSNEQFFGPGTRLTVL.

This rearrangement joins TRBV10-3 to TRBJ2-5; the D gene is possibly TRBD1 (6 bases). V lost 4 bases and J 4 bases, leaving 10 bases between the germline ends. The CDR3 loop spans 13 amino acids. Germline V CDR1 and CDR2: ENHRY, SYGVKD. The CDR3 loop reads CAISVVGGETQYF. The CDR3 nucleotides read TGTGCCATCAGTGTTGTAGGGGGAGAGACCCAGTACTTC.

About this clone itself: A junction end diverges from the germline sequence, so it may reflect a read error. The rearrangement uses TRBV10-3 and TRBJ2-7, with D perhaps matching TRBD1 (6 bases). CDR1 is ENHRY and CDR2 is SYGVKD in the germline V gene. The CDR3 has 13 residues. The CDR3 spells CATSRIQGNEQYF. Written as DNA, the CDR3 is TGTGCCACCAGTCGGATACAGGGTAACGAGCAGTACTTC.

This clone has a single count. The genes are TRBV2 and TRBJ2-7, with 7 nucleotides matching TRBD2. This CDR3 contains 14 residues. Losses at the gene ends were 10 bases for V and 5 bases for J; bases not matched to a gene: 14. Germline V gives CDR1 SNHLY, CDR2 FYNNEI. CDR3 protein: CATSRGEGVDEQYF. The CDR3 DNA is TGTGCCACCTCGCGCGGGGAGGGAGTCGACGAGCAGTACTTC. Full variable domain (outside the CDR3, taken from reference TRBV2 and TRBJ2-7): EPEVTQTPSHQVTQMGQEVILRCVPISNHLYFYWYRQILGQKVEFLVSFYNNEISEKSEIFDDQFSVERPDGSNFTLKIRSTKLEDSAMYFCATSRGEGVDEQYFGPGTRLTVT.

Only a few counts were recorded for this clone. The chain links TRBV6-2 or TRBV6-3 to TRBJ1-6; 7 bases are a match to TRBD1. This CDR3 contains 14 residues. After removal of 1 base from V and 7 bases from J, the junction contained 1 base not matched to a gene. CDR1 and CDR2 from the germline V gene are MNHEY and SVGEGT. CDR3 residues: CASSYLQGNSPLHF. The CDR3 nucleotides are TGTGCCAGCAGTTACTTACAGGGGAATTCACCCCTCCACTTT.

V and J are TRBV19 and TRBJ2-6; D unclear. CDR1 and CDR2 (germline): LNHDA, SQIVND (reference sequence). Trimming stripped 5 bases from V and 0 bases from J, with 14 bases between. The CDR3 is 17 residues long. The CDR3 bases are TGTGCCAGTAGTCCCCATTCGGGTAACTCTGGGGCCAACGTCCTGACTTTC. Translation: CASSPHSGNSGANVLTF.

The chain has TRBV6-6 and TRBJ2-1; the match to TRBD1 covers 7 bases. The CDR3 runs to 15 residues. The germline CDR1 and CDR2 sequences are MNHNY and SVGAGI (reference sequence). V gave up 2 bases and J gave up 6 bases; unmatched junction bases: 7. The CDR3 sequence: CASSYPGQASNEQFF. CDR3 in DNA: TGTGCCAGCAGTTACCCCGGACAGGCCTCCAATGAGCAGTTCTTC.

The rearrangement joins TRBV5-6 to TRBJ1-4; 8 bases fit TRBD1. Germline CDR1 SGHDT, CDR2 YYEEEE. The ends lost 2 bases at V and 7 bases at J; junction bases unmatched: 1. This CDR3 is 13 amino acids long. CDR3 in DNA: TGTGCCAGCAGCTTAGACAGGGGTGAAAAACTGTTTTTT. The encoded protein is CASSLDRGEKLFF.

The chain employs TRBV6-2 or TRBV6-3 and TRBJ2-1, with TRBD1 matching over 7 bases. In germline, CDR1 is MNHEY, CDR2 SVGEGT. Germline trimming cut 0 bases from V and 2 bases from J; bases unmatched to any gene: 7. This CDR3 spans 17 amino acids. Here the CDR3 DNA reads TGTGCCAGCAGTTACTCGACGCCGGGACAGACCTACAATGAGCAGTTCTTC. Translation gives CASSYSTPGQTYNEQFF.

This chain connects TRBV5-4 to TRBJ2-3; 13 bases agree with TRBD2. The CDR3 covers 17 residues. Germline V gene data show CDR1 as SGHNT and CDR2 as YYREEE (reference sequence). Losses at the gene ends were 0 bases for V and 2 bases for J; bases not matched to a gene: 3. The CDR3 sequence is CASSLGGLAGLTDTQYF. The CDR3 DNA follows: TGTGCCAGCAGCTTGGGGGGACTAGCGGGACTCACAGATACGCAGTATTTT.

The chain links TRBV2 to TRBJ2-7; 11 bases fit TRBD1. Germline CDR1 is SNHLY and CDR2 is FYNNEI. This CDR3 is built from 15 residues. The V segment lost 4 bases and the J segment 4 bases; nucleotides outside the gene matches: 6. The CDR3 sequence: CASSGSGQGAYEQYF. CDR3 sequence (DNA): TGTGCCAGCAGTGGTTCCGGACAGGGGGCATACGAGCAGTACTTC. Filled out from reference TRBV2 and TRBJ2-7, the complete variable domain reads EPEVTQTPSHQVTQMGQEVILRCVPISNHLYFYWYRQILGQKVEFLVSFYNNEISEKSEIFDDQFSVERPDGSNFTLKIRSTKLEDSAMYFCASSGSGQGAYEQYFGPGTRLTVT.

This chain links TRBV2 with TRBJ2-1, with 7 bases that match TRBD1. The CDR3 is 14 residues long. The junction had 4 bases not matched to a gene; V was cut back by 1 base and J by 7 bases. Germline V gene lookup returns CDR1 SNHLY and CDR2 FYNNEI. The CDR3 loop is CASSEVGGGNEQFF. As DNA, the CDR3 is TGTGCCAGCAGTGAAGTAGGGGGCGGGAATGAGCAGTTCTTC.

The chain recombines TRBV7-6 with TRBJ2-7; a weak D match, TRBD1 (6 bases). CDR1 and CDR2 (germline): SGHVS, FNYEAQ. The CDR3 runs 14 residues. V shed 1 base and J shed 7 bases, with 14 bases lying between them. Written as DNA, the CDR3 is TGTGCCAGCAGCTTAGAATCAGGGGTTCGGGAGCAGTACTTC. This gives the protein CASSLESGVREQYF. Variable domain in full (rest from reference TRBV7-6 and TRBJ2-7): GAGVSQSPRYKVTKRGQDVALRCDPISGHVSLYWYRQALGQGPEFLTYFNYEAQQDKSGLPNDRFSAERPEGSISTLTIQRTEQRDSAMYRCASSLESGVREQYFGPGTRLTVT.

CDR3 region: CASSKRPGSGNTIYF. The CDR3 bases are TGTGCCAGCAGCAAACGCCCAGGGTCTGGAAACACCATATATTTT. The chain joins TRBV21-1 to TRBJ1-3; TRBD1 reflects the table's D call only, with no check against the DNA. TRBV21-1 constitutes a pseudogene. CDR3 length equals 15 residues.

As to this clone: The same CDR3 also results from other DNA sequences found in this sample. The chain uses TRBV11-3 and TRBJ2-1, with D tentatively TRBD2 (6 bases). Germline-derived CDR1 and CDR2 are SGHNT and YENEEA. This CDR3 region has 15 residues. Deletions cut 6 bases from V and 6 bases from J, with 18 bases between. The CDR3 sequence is CASSLFQGLGNEQFF. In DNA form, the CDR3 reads TGTGCCAGCAGTTTATTCCAGGGACTTGGCAATGAGCAGTTCTTC. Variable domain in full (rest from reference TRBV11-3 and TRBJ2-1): EAGVVQSPRYKIIEKKQPVAFWCNPISGHNTLYWYLQNLGQGPELLIRYENEEAVDDSQLPKDRFSAERLKGVDSTLKIQPAELGDSAVYLCASSLFQGLGNEQFFGPGTRLTVL.

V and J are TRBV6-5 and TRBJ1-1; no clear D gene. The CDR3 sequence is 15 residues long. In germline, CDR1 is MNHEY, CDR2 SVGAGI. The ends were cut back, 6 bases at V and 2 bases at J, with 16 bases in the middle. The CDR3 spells CASSRTPEGNTEAFF. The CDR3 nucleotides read TGTGCCAGCAGCCGTACCCCCGAGGGAAACACTGAAGCTTTCTTT.